A single TCR beta chain is shown here with its context. Its antigen is unidentified. The data derive from a study of response to subunit inactivated influenza vaccine. Overall study findings and caveats: Authors suggested each seasonal influenza vaccination recruits few new T cells.

This CDR3 region has 12 residues. CDR1 is SQVTM and CDR2 is ANQGSEA in the germline V gene. Losses at the gene ends were 4 bases for V and 7 bases for J; bases not matched to a gene: 3. TCRdb re-derived calls from the RT-PCR reads in MiXCR, one entry per CDR3 protein. The table records some 600,000 distinct CDR3 sequences, approximately 15% of them present only once. The sample here was PBMCs from blood, taken 14 to 15 days before vaccination. The TCR sequence derives from a man in his forties or fifties who received an inactivated influenza vaccine. The rearrangement joins TRBV29-1 to TRBJ1-2, with 10 bases that match TRBD1. The chain's CDR3 is CSVGQGASGYTF. CDR3 nucleotide sequence: TGCAGCGTTGGACAGGGGGCGAGTGGCTACACCTTC.